This TCR beta chain was identified during a study of Ad26.COV2.S vaccination and SARS-CoV-2 variants. The CDR3 is 15 amino acids. With 7 bases removed from V and 2 bases from J, the gap between germline ends came to 15 bases. Germline CDR1 reads LNHDA; CDR2 reads SQIVND (reference sequence). Measured with immunoSEQ multiplex PCR; TCRdb has only the in-frame clones, and not every one. The top ten clones hold about 11% of a sample with hundreds of thousands of clones, approximately 86% of them seen once. Treatment noted: about 20 received Ad26.COV2.S at low or high dose, single or two shots; about five received placebo; per-sample allocation not given. Collection of samples fell on day 63 after the first vaccine or placebo injection. Study-level points and caveats: It was found that vaccine and placebo recipients had similar non-spike TCR breadth. It was vaccine recipients, not placebo recipients, who had the higher spike-specific TCR breadth.

A note on this clone: Its antigen is currently unknown.

J is TRBJ1-5 and V is TRBV19; unclear D gene. The input for sequencing was peripheral blood, taken in a trial of Ad26.COV2.S vaccine versus placebo. The sequence derives from a person aged 18-65 years who received the Ad26.COV2.S COVID-19 vaccine or a placebo. This CDR3 is CASTPLGEGNQPQHF. For the CDR3, the DNA is TGTGCCAGTACCCCCCTGGGAGAGGGCAATCAGCCCCAGCATTTT.